This T cell receptor beta chain was found in a study of blood T cell repertoires in COVID-19. Study-wide context: Samples representing acute and convalescent COVID-19 were sourced from the United States, Italy and Spain. The analysed material was cDNA or gDNA that came from T cells, B-cell-depleted T cells, or PBMCs.

After removal of 3 bases from V and 9 bases from J, the junction contained 20 bases not matched to a gene. The CDR3 length is 18 residues. CDR1 is LNHDA, CDR2 SQIVND, per germline (reference sequence). Repertoires were generated with immunoSEQ multiplex PCR, while TCRdb's copy carries only in-frame clones and drops some. The table records 110,000 to 150,000 clones, roughly 89% of them present only once. Sequenced material: peripheral blood. This clonotype was sampled from a man aged 55 to 70 with active or convalescent COVID-19. This chain links TRBV19 with TRBJ2-1, with TRBD1 identical over 7 bases. The chain's CDR3 is CASSIRGPATSGMGEQFF. CDR3 sequence (DNA): TGTGCCAGTAGTATTAGGGGGCCGGCTACATCTGGTATGGGTGAGCAGTTCTTC.